The 23 T cell receptor beta chains listed next were all sequenced from one sample in a study of blood T cells in healthy people across ages. The second PCR ran about 6 to 11 cycles with a sample-barcoded 5' primer and J-beta primers. TCRdb processed the 5' RACE reads anew with MiXCR; each CDR3 protein has one entry. The sample lists about 930,000 distinct CDR3 sequences, just under 30% occurring once. A further study also used this sample, focusing on T cells of mothers and their children.

Sequencing was performed on blood. Source of these receptors: a middle-aged woman in good health.

This clonotype has only one observation. This may come from a read error, since a much larger clone is one base off. The chain recombines TRBV20-1 with TRBJ2-1; D ambiguous. CDR3 length: 11 residues. CDR1 and CDR2 (germline): DFQATT, SNEGSKA (reference sequence). In nucleotides, the CDR3 is TGCAGTGCTAGTGTGGTCAATAAGCAGTTCTTC. It specifies CSASVVNKQFF.

The chain employs TRBV7-2 and TRBJ1-2; no clear D. V lost 5 bases to trimming and J lost 3 bases, with 16 bases between them. The germline V gene encodes CDR1 SGHTA and CDR2 FQGNSA. The CDR3 extends over 15 amino acids. CDR3 sequence (DNA): TGTGCCAGCAGCCGACCCCCGGGAGCCGACTATGGCTACACCTTC. Its translation is CASSRPPGADYGYTF.

On this clonotype: Since a much larger clone is just one base distant, this may be a read error. The rearrangement uses TRBV29-1 and TRBJ1-1; possibly TRBD1 for D (6 bases). Germline V gene lookup returns CDR1 SQVTM and CDR2 ANQGSEA. Trimming took 7 bases from V and 6 from J, leaving 15 bases between them. The CDR3 totals 12 residues. In DNA, the CDR3 is TGCAGCGCTAAATCTGGGGGCCCTGAAGCTTTCTTT. Translated, it gives CSAKSGGPEAFF.

This clonotype occurred a few times. A read error may produce the germline difference seen at one junction end. The V and J genes are TRBV7-2 and TRBJ2-3, with 9 nucleotides matching TRBD2. Germline V gene data show CDR1 as SGHTA and CDR2 as FQGNSA. This CDR3 region has 15 residues. CDR3 nucleotide sequence: TGTGCCAGCAGCTCCGGGACTAGCATAACAGGTACGCAGTATTTT. Amino acids: CASSSGTSITGTQYF. Supplemented by reference TRBV7-2 and TRBJ2-3, the full variable domain reads GAGVSQSPSNKVTEKGKDVELRCDPISGHTALYWYRQSLGQGLEFLIYFQGNSAPDKSGLPSDRFSAERTGGSVSTLTIQRTQQEDSAVYLCASSSGTSITGTQYFGPGTRLTVL.

This clonotype was seen just once. The V and J genes are TRBV5-1 and TRBJ2-2; perhaps TRBD2 as D (6 bases). This CDR3 is 16 amino acids long. CDR1 and CDR2 (germline): SGHRS, YFSETQ. With 6 bases removed from V and 0 bases from J, the gap between germline ends came to 15 bases. The CDR3, as DNA: TGCGCCAGCATACCCGGGAGATCTTCGAACACCGGGGAGCTGTTTTTT. Translated: CASIPGRSSNTGELFF.

This clonotype was seen many times. The chain uses TRBV29-1 and TRBJ2-1; TRBD2 is a possible D gene (6 bases). CDR1 and CDR2 from the germline V gene are SQVTM and ANQGSEA. V was clipped by 5 bases and J by 7 bases, with 9 bases between them. The CDR3 length is 11 residues. The CDR3 loop is CSVHGGNEQFF. As DNA, the CDR3 is TGCAGCGTTCATGGAGGGAATGAGCAGTTCTTC.

The count of this clonotype is one. The V call is TRBV9, the J call TRBJ2-1; D possibly corresponds to TRBD2 (7 bases). Germline assignment: CDR1 SGDLS and CDR2 YYNGEE. The V and J ends lost 3 bases and 0 bases respectively, with 13 bases between them. CDR3 length equals 16 residues. This CDR3 reads CASSGAGASSYNEQFF. The CDR3 region has the DNA TGTGCCAGCAGCGGCGCGGGGGCTTCCTCCTACAATGAGCAGTTCTTC.

This clonotype occurred many times. This chain's CDR3 is CASSLWGAAYGYTF. CDR3 in DNA: TGTGCCAGCAGTTTATGGGGGGCGGCTTATGGCTACACCTTC. The rearrangement joins TRBV28 to TRBJ1-2; tentative D call: TRBD1 (6 bases). In germline, CDR1 is MDHEN, CDR2 SYDVKM. Trimming cost V 0 bases and J 5 bases, with 10 bases left between them. This CDR3 has 14 amino acids.

This chain joins TRBV9 and TRBJ1-1; D is possibly TRBD1 (6 bases). V was cut by 4 bases and J by 1 base, with 14 bases left in between. The CDR3 consists of 15 residues. Looked up from germline, CDR1 is SGDLS and CDR2 is YYNGEE. The CDR3 sequence is CASSPLGHPNTEAFF. CDR3 in DNA: TGTGCCAGCAGCCCCCTGGGACATCCGAACACTGAAGCTTTCTTT.

The chain recombines TRBV7-9 with TRBJ1-1; D uncertain. Trimming shortened V by 3 bases and J by 4 bases, and 9 bases separated the two germline ends. Looked up from germline, CDR1 is SEHNR and CDR2 is FQNEAQ (reference sequence). The CDR3 is 13 residues long. The CDR3 is CASSLGSTTEAFF. CDR3 sequence (DNA): TGTGCCAGCAGCTTGGGCAGTACCACTGAAGCTTTCTTT.

V is TRBV28 and J is TRBJ2-3, with 8 bases matching TRBD2. V dropped 7 bases and J dropped 2; count of bases not matched to a gene: 5. Germline V CDR1 and CDR2: MDHEN, SYDVKM. The CDR3 is made up of 14 amino acids. DNA of the CDR3: TGTGCCAGCATTCGGGGGGGAGACACAGATACGCAGTATTTT. Translation: CASIRGGDTDTQYF.

Regarding this clonotype: The conserved phenylalanine or tryptophan is not found at the CDR3 terminus, so this likely reflects a read error. The chain links TRBV7-2 to TRBJ2-5; D is possibly TRBD1 (6 bases). The end of the DNA is better explained by TRBJ2-4, so the J call may be wrong. CDR3 length: 17 residues. Looked up from germline, CDR1 is SGHTA and CDR2 is FQGNSA. DNA for the CDR3: TGTGCCAGCAGCCCATTAGGACAGCTCCTAGCCAAAAACATTCAGTACTGC. Protein sequence: CASSPLGQLLAKNIQYC.

This clonotype has only a few counts. The rearrangement joins TRBV2 to TRBJ2-7, with D hard to call. V lost 3 bases, J lost 2 bases, and 8 bases lay in between. The CDR3 is made up of 13 amino acids. Germline V gene lookup returns CDR1 SNHLY and CDR2 FYNNEI. The CDR3, as DNA: TGTGCCAGCAGTGATGTTCGTACCTACGAGCAGTACTTC. It yields the protein CASSDVRTYEQYF.

The chain couples TRBV12-3 or TRBV12-4 to TRBJ2-1, with 7 bases matching TRBD2. After removal of 5 bases from V and 4 bases from J, the junction contained 8 bases not matched to a gene. The length of the CDR3 is 15 residues. In DNA form, the CDR3 reads TGTGCCAGCAGTAAGGGGCTAGCGGAATACAATGAGCAGTTCTTC. It specifies CASSKGLAEYNEQFF.

This clonotype was counted only a few times. The V gene is TRBV15, the J gene TRBJ2-1; TRBD2 agrees at 8 bases. The germline V gene encodes CDR1 LNHNV and CDR2 YYDKDF (reference sequence). V gave up 2 bases and J gave up 0 bases; unmatched junction bases: 3. This CDR3 has 16 residues. The CDR3 nucleotides read TGTGCCACCAGCAGAACGGGGGGGAGCTCCTACAATGAGCAGTTCTTC. Amino acids: CATSRTGGSSYNEQFF.

The chain is built from TRBV20-1 and TRBJ1-1; TRBD1 matches 7 bases. The CDR3 runs 15 residues. CDR1 is DFQATT, CDR2 SNEGSKA, per germline (reference sequence). J was trimmed by 5 bases and V by 0 bases; bases with no gene match: 9. The CDR3 bases are TGCAGTGCTAGAGATTCAGGGGGGACGATAACTGAAGCTTTCTTT. The encoded protein is CSARDSGGTITEAFF.

The gene calls are TRBV18 and TRBJ2-3, with D possibly being TRBD1 (6 bases). Germline V gives CDR1 KGHSH, CDR2 LQKENI. V gave up 3 bases and J gave up 1 base, with 14 bases separating them. This CDR3 contains 16 residues. This CDR3 reads CASSPPGVWGTDTQYF. The DNA for the CDR3 is TGTGCCAGCTCACCCCCAGGGGTCTGGGGCACAGATACGCAGTATTTT.

In this sample, this clonotype turned up many times. The chain carries TRBV15 and TRBJ2-7; the match to TRBD2 covers 8 bases. The V gene's germline CDR1 is LNHNV and CDR2 YYDKDF (reference sequence). J gave up 0 bases and V 5 bases, and 6 bases lay outside the gene matches. The CDR3 contains 15 residues. In DNA form, the CDR3 reads TGTGCCACCAGCTCACCGGGGGGGACCTCCTACGAGCAGTACTTC. It translates to CATSSPGGTSYEQYF.

The chain combines TRBV28 with TRBJ2-4; 10 bases align to TRBD2. Near its end, the DNA agrees better with TRBJ2-5, so the J call may be wrong. The CDR3 runs to 14 residues. The V gene's germline CDR1 is MDHEN and CDR2 SYDVKM. CDR3 protein: CANSCSGGKETQYF. The CDR3 coding sequence is TGTGCCAACAGCTGTAGCGGGGGGAAAGAGACCCAGTACTTC.

The CDR3 region is CAWSVRNTIYF. The CDR3 nucleotides are TGTGCCTGGAGTGTACGAAACACCATATATTTT. The rearrangement links TRBV30 to TRBJ1-3; D not certain. CDR3 size: 11 residues. V lost 0 bases to trimming and J lost 5 bases, with 2 bases between them. Germline CDR1 and CDR2: GTSNPN and SVGIG (reference sequence).

In the case of this clonotype: It may be a read error: a sequence one base away is much more abundant. This rearrangement joins TRBV3-1 to TRBJ2-7, with D tentatively TRBD2 (5 bases). The germline V gene encodes CDR1 LGHDT and CDR2 YNNKEL (reference sequence). The CDR3 is 14 residues long. The CDR3 loop is CASAPGGRPYQQYF. The DNA for the CDR3 is TGTGCCAGCGCTCCCGGCGGGCGCCCCTACCAGCAGTACTTC.

In this sample, this clonotype turned up a few times. The rearrangement links TRBV3-1 to TRBJ2-7; the D gene is possibly TRBD2 (6 bases). In germline, CDR1 is LGHDT, CDR2 YNNKEL (reference sequence). This CDR3 contains 17 residues. Deletions cut 4 bases from V and 4 bases from J, with 23 bases between. The CDR3 DNA sequence: TGTGCCAGCAGCCCCCGGGGGTCAGCCACCGAAAGATACGAGCAGTACTTC. This sequence encodes CASSPRGSATERYEQYF.

Only a few counts were recorded for this clonotype. The V and J genes are TRBV2 and TRBJ2-6, with D maybe TRBD1 (6 bases). The V and J ends lost 2 bases and 1 base respectively, with 12 bases between them. The CDR3 contains 17 residues. Per germline, CDR1 SNHLY and CDR2 FYNNEI. CDR3 protein: CASSEFGGASGANVLTF. CDR3 coding DNA: TGTGCCAGCAGTGAATTTGGGGGCGCTTCTGGGGCCAACGTCCTGACTTTC. Combining the CDR3 with reference TRBV2 and TRBJ2-6 gives the whole variable domain EPEVTQTPSHQVTQMGQEVILRCVPISNHLYFYWYRQILGQKVEFLVSFYNNEISEKSEIFDDQFSVERPDGSNFTLKIRSTKLEDSAMYFCASSEFGGASGANVLTFGAGSRLTVL.